This T cell receptor beta chain was found in a study of blood T cell repertoires in COVID-19. Overall study: COVID-19 samples from acute and convalescent phases originated in the United States, Italy and Spain. T cells, B-cell-depleted T cells, or PBMCs supplied cDNA or gDNA.

V lost 4 bases, J lost 6 bases, and 2 bases stayed unmatched. The CDR3 length is 12 residues. Under the authors' procedure: Quantification of nucleated cells was approximated via reference gene primer amplification. Profiled with immunoSEQ multiplex PCR; TCRdb holds only in-frame clones, not every one. The V and J calls and clone size were taken over from that table, and D and trimming were inferred from the DNA. The repertoire holds about 150,000 clones, around four fifths seen once, with 10% to 11% in the top ten. The chain couples TRBV12-3 or TRBV12-4 to TRBJ2-7, with 8 bases identical to TRBD1. The specimen was peripheral blood. The source of this sequence is a man in his 60s who had recovered from COVID-19. For the CDR3, the DNA is TGTGCCAGCAGTTCAACAGGGGGCGAGCAGTACTTC. Protein: CASSSTGGEQYF.